A selection of T cell receptor beta chains follows, all from one sample in a study of blood T cell repertoires in COVID-19. The method was immunoSEQ multiplex PCR; TCRdb's version includes in-frame clones alone and lacks a portion of them. The sample contains about 62,000 clones, around 87% of which appear only once. What was sequenced was peripheral blood. The receptor source for this set is an older woman with COVID-19, enrolled during active disease. Each CDR3 is given with its conserved first and last residue. A D gene is named only where the DNA matches it firmly. Size is omitted from some rows. Given values are once, few, many or a class for expanded clones.

TRBV7-2	TRBJ2-7	-	TRBD2	CASSLGGGSSYEQYF	TGTGCCAGCAGCTTAGGAGGCGGGAGCTCCTACGAGCAGTACTTC
TRBV6-1	TRBJ1-3	-	-	CASPEVAGESGNTIYF	TGTGCCAGCCCTGAAGTGGCAGGGGAGTCTGGAAACACCATATATTTT
TRBV24-1	TRBJ2-1	-	TRBD1	CATSDYTDRGTPDEQFF	TGTGCCACCAGTGATTATACCGACAGGGGCACCCCGGATGAGCAGTTCTTC
TRBV6-5	TRBJ1-2	-	-	CASRPTGLRGGYTF	TGTGCCAGCAGACCTACGGGACTTAGGGGTGGCTACACCTTC
TRBV12-3/TRBV12-4	TRBJ2-7	-	-	CASSLSDYEQYF	TGTGCCAGCAGTTTATCAGACTACGAGCAGTACTTC
TRBV19	TRBJ2-7	-	-	CASSIARGQTYEQYF	TGTGCCAGTAGTATCGCCCGCGGACAGACCTACGAGCAGTACTTC
TRBV2	TRBJ1-2	few	TRBD1	CASSRQGIYGYTF	TGTGCCAGCAGTCGACAGGGGATCTATGGCTACACCTTC
TRBV9	TRBJ1-1	-	TRBD1	CASSVGTEPTEAFF	TGTGCCAGCAGCGTCGGGACAGAACCTACTGAAGCTTTCTTT
TRBV7-8	TRBJ2-5	-	TRBD2	CASSPTGTSGRETQYF	TGTGCCAGCAGCCCGACCGGGACTAGCGGGAGGGAGACCCAGTACTTC
TRBV3-1/TRBV3-2	TRBJ2-5	-	TRBD2	CASSLQGGWQETQYF	TGTGCCAGCAGCCTCCAGGGAGGGTGGCAAGAGACCCAGTACTTC
TRBV6-4	TRBJ2-1	-	-	CASSDGGAWDEQFF	TGTGCCAGCAGTGACGGTGGAGCTTGGGATGAGCAGTTCTTC
TRBV7-2	TRBJ2-3	-	TRBD2	CATPPGTTLSTDTQYF	TGTGCCACTCCCCCAGGGACTACTCTAAGCACAGATACGCAGTATTTT
TRBV28	TRBJ2-6	-	-	CASSGTGFRRTGANVLTF	TGTGCCAGCAGTGGGACTGGATTTAGGCGTACCGGGGCCAACGTCCTGACTTTC
TRBV20-1	TRBJ2-7	once	-	CSAEDGYEQYF	TGCAGTGCGGAGGACGGCTACGAGCAGTACTTC
TRBV27	TRBJ1-2	once	-	CASSRTGRGDYGYTF	TGTGCCAGCAGTAGAACAGGGAGAGGGGACTATGGCTACACCTTC
TRBV28	TRBJ2-7	-	TRBD1	CASSLFVGQREQYF	TGTGCCAGCAGTTTATTCGTGGGACAGCGCGAGCAGTACTTC
TRBV5-1	TRBJ2-1	-	TRBD2	CASSLSPGVLVAGSFF	TGCGCCAGCAGCTTGTCACCCGGGGTGTTGGTAGCGGGGTCGTTCTTC
TRBV12-5	TRBJ2-5	once	TRBD2	CASGLPLAGVQETQYF	TGTGCTAGTGGTTTGCCTCTAGCGGGAGTCCAAGAGACCCAGTACTTC
TRBV6-5	TRBJ2-7	-	TRBD2	CASSYAGRAGEQYF	TGTGCCAGCAGTTATGCCGGGAGGGCCGGCGAGCAGTACTTC
TRBV18	TRBJ2-7	-	-	CASSPSRRVYEQYF	TGTGCCAGCTCACCATCGAGGAGAGTCTACGAGCAGTACTTC
TRBV3-1/TRBV3-2	TRBJ1-5	-	-	CASSQEQISRQPQHF	TGTGCCAGCAGCCAAGAACAAATTTCCAGACAGCCCCAGCATTTT
TRBV19	TRBJ2-5	-	TRBD2	CASSTLAAQETQYF	TGTGCCAGTAGTACGCTAGCGGCCCAAGAGACCCAGTACTTC
TRBV2	TRBJ2-3	-	TRBD1	CASSARGFTDTQYF	TGTGCCAGCAGTGCCAGGGGGTTCACAGATACGCAGTATTTT
TRBV6-5	TRBJ2-7	-	TRBD2	CASRSERGSSYEQYF	TGTGCCAGCAGGTCTGAGCGGGGGAGCTCCTACGAGCAGTACTTC